This TCR beta chain emerged from a study of blood T cell repertoires in COVID-19. At the level of the study: The analysed material was cDNA or gDNA that came from T cells, B-cell-depleted T cells, or PBMCs.

Assay: immunoSEQ multiplex PCR; the TCRdb copy retains only in-frame clones and omits some. The sample contains some 75,000 clones, about 88% of which appear only once. Trimming cost V 1 base and J 10 bases; bases outside gene matches: 4. The CDR3 spans 13 residues. Per germline, CDR1 SGHTA and CDR2 FQGNSA. The specimen was peripheral blood. This TCR was recovered from an older man with active or convalescent COVID-19. The J gene is TRBJ1-1, the V gene TRBV7-2; 9 bases line up with TRBD1. The CDR3 nucleotides read TGTGCCAGCAGCTTAGGGGGACAGGGTACAGCTTTCTTT. This translates into CASSLGGQGTAFF.